The present T cell receptor beta chain was sequenced within a study of blood T cell repertoires in COVID-19. Measured with immunoSEQ multiplex PCR; TCRdb has only the in-frame clones, and not every one. The table has some 120,000 clones, 92% seen once; the top ten hold just over 2%. CDR3 size: 15 residues. Unmatched junction bases numbered 4, after V lost 3 bases and J lost 4 bases. Germline lookup yields CDR1 MNHNS and CDR2 SASEGT. Patients from Seattle were sampled longitudinally, starting during active infection. The sample comprised peripheral blood. The source is a middle-aged man with COVID-19, enrolled during active disease. V is TRBV6-1 and J is TRBJ2-3; the match to TRBD2 covers 10 bases. CDR3 in DNA: TGTGCCAGCAGTGATTCAGCGGGAGGGCCAGATACGCAGTATTTT. Protein sequence: CASSDSAGGPDTQYF.